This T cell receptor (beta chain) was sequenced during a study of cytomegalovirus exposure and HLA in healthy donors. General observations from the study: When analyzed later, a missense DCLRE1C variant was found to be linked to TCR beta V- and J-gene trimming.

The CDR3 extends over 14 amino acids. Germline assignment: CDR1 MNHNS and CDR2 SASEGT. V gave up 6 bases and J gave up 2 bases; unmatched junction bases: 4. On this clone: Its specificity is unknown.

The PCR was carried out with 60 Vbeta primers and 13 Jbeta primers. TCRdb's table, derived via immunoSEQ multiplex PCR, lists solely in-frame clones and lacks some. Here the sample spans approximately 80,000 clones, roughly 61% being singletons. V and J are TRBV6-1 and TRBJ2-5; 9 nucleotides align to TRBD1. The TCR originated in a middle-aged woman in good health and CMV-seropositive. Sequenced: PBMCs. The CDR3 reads CASRTGGPQETQYF. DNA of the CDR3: TGTGCCAGCAGGACAGGGGGACCTCAAGAGACCCAGTACTTC.